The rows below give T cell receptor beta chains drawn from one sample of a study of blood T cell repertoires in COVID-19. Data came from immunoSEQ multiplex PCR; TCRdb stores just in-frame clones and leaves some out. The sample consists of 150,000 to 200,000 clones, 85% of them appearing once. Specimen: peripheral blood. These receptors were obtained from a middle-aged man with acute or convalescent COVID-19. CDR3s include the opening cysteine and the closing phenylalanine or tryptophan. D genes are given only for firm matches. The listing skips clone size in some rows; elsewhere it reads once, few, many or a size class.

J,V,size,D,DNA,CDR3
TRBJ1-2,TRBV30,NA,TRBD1,TGTGCCTGGGAGACAGGGGGCGCGGGTGGCTACACCTTC,CAWETGGAGGYTF
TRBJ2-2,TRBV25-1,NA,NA,TGTGCCAGCAGTGAATTAGTGACAGGTTGGAGCACCGGGGAGCTGTTTTTT,CASSELVTGWSTGELFF
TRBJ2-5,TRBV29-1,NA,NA,TGCAGCGTTGTTTGGTCGCAGGGGCGATTCCAAGAGACCCAGTACTTC,CSVVWSQGRFQETQYF
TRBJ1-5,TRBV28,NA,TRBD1,TGTGCCAGCAGTTTCCGGACAGGAGCCTTTAGCAATCAGCCCCAGCATTTT,CASSFRTGAFSNQPQHF
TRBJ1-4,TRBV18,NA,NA,TGTGCCAGCTCACCCAGCTCGGCGGTGCTTAATGAAAAACTGTTTTTT,CASSPSSAVLNEKLFF
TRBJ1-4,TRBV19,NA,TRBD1,TGTGCCAGTAGTATGTGGGCAGGGGGCATAGAAAAACTGTTTTTT,CASSMWAGGIEKLFF
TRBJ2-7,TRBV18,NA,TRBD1,TGTGCCAGCTCACCCGGACAGGGTTCCTCCTACGAGCAGTACTTC,CASSPGQGSSYEQYF
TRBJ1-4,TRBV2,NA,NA,TGTGCCAGCAGGAACCCAGGGGCGCCGAATGAAAAACTGTTTTTT,CASRNPGAPNEKLFF
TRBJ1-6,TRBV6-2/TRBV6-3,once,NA,TGTGCCAGCAGTTACGCTGACTGGAATTCACCCCTCCACTTT,CASSYADWNSPLHF
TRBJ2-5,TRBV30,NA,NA,TGTGCCTGGAGTAACGGTAAACAAGAGACCCAGTACTTC,CAWSNGKQETQYF
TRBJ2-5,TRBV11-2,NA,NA,TGTGCCAGCAACCCGACAGGCGTCCAAGAGACCCAGTACTTC,CASNPTGVQETQYF
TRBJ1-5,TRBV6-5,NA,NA,TGTGCCAGCAGTTACGCCCCCGTCGGGCCCCAGCATTTT,CASSYAPVGPQHF
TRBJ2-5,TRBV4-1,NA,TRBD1,TGCGCCAGCAGCCTTACGGGACAGCAAGAGACCCAGTACTTC,CASSLTGQQETQYF
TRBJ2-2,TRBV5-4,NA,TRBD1,TGTGCCAGCACCACACAACAGGGGAAGAAGAGAGGGACCGGGGAGCTGTTTTTT,CASTTQQGKKRGTGELFF
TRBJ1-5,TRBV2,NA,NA,TGTGCCAGCACCCTGATGCGAGGCAGCACCAATCAGCCCCAGCATTTT,CASTLMRGSTNQPQHF
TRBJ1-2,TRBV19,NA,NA,TGTGCCAGTAGTATAGGGGACACAACGGGTGGCTACACCTTC,CASSIGDTTGGYTF
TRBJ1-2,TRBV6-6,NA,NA,TGTGCCAGCATATGGGCAGTAGGGAGAGAGGATGGCTACACCTTC,CASIWAVGREDGYTF
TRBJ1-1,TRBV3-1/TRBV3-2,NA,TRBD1,TGTGCCAGCAGCCAGGGACAGGGGGCCGGGGCTTTCTTT,CASSQGQGAGAFF
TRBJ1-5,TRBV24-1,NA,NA,TGTGCCACGTCTGATATCGGGCGGGAACAGCCCCAGCATTTT,CATSDIGREQPQHF
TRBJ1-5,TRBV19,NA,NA,TGTGCCAGTAGTATTTCGAGGGACAATCAGCCCCAGCATTTT,CASSISRDNQPQHF